This T cell receptor (beta chain) originates from a study of CD8 T cells in ankylosing spondylitis. Broader study findings: Disease-linked clones reportedly showed significant enrichment in matched ankylosing spondylitis synovial fluid. Seemingly distinctive of ankylosing spondylitis blood was a TCR beta motif formed by eight highly homologous variants. In reactive arthritis synovial fluid and blood, some motif variants had been reported before. Disease-linked clones had a CD8+ phenotype and relatively low frequency in peripheral blood.

A few counts support this clonotype. As yet, its antigen is unknown. TCRdb recomputed calls from the 5' RACE reads with MiXCR, one row per CDR3 protein. In the table there are around 770,000 distinct CDR3 sequences, under 20% of which are singletons. This CDR3 has 16 amino acids. V lost 3 bases to trimming and J lost 6 bases; unmatched junction nucleotides: 10. Germline-derived CDR1 and CDR2 are SEHNR and FQNEAQ (reference sequence). The gene calls are TRBV7-9 and TRBJ2-1; the match to TRBD2 covers 8 bases. This TCR was recovered from a male donor with ankylosing spondylitis. Sample: blood, either unsorted or a sorted T cell fraction (not recorded which). Written as DNA, the CDR3 is TGTGCCAGCAGCTTTAGCGGGGAGGGACCGGGCAATGAGCAGTTCTTC. Its protein product is CASSFSGEGPGNEQFF. The full variable domain, with the rest looked up from reference TRBV7-9 and TRBJ2-1, is DTGVSQNPRHKITKRGQNVTFRCDPISEHNRLYWYRQTLGQGPEFLTYFQNEAQLEKSRLLSDRFSAERPKGSFSTLEIQRTEQGDSAMYLCASSFSGEGPGNEQFFGPGTRLTVL.